The TCR beta chain described here comes from a study of graft-versus-host responses after intestinal transplantation. Turning to the study itself: Isolated intestinal, liver-intestinal, or multivisceral transplants had been given to the recipients. Among the recipients, all got anti-thymocyte globulin induction and then tacrolimus and steroids for 2 to 3 years. Overall study results and limits: GvH clones surfaced in recipient marrow, some emerging earlier in ileum or blood.

There were about 200,000 CFSE-labeled responder cells plated together with about 200,000 irradiated, violet-dye-labeled stimulator cells. After the reaction, the investigators sorted the proliferating CFSE-low CD3+CD4+ and CD3+CD8+ responders. This clone has more than one count but fewer than ten. Per germline, CDR1 SGDLS and CDR2 YYNGEE. CDR3 size: 13 residues. The V end was cut by 0 bases, the J end by 3 bases, with 6 bases between. Sequencing was performed with immunoSEQ multiplex PCR; in TCRdb, only in-frame clones are kept and a portion is missing. The table includes approximately 15,000 clones, about a third detected once.

The TCR sequence derives from a human patient who received an intestinal transplant. The input for sequencing was alloreactive CD8+ T cells from a mixed lymphocyte reaction culture, taken before intestinal transplant. Subset denoted: CFSE-low proliferating T cells sorted from roughly six-day pre-transplant mixed lymphocyte reaction (GvH or HvG direction). The V gene is TRBV9, the J gene TRBJ1-1; D ambiguous. The CDR3 nucleotides are TGTGCCAGCAGCGTAGGACTATACACTGAAGCTTTCTTT. Translated: CASSVGLYTEAFF. Full variable domain (rest looked up from reference TRBV9 and TRBJ1-1): DSGVTQTPKHLITATGQRVTLRCSPRSGDLSVYWYQQSLDQGLQFLIQYYNGEERAKGNILERFSAQQFPDLHSELNLSSLELGDSALYFCASSVGLYTEAFFGQGTRLTVV.